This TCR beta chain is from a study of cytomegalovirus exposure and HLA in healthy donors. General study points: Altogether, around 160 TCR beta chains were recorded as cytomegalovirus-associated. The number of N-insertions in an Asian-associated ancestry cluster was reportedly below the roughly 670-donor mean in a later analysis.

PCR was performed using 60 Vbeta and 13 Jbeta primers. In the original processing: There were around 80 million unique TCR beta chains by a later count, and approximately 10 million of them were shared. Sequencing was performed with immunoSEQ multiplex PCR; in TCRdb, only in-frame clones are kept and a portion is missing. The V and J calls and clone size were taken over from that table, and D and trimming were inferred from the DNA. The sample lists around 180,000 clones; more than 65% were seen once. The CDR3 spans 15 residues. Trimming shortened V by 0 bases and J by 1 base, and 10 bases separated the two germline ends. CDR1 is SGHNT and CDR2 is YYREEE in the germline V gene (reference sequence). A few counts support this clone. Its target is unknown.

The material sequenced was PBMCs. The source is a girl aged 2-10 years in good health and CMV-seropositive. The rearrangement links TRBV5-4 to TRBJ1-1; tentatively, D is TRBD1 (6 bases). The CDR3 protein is CASSLVTGTNTEAFF. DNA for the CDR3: TGTGCCAGCAGCTTGGTAACAGGGACGAACACTGAAGCTTTCTTT.